The 13 T cell receptor beta chains below were found in one sample sequenced in a study of blood T cell repertoires in COVID-19. Using immunoSEQ multiplex PCR, the repertoire was profiled, and TCRdb retains in-frame clones only, with some absent. The table shows about 300,000 clones, with about 81% occurring only once. The sequenced sample was peripheral blood. The receptors were gathered from a human donor with COVID-19, enrolled during active disease. The donor label of this sample is uncertain.

V gene TRBV30 combines with J gene TRBJ2-2; a weak D match, TRBD2 (7 bases). V lost 2 bases, J lost 4 bases, and 14 bases lay in between. CDR1 and CDR2 from the germline V gene are GTSNPN and SVGIG (reference sequence). The CDR3 is 15 amino acids. The CDR3 region has the DNA TGTGCCTGGAGTAGAGGGAGGGGGGCCACCGGGGAGCTGTTTTTT. Translating it yields CAWSRGRGATGELFF. Full variable domain (missing parts from reference TRBV30 and TRBJ2-2): SQTIHQWPATLVQPVGSPLSLECTVEGTSNPNLYWYRQAAGRGLQLLFYSVGIGQISSEVPQNLSASRPQDRQFILSSKKLLLSDSGFYLCAWSRGRGATGELFFGEGSRLTVL.

The chain links TRBV4-1 to TRBJ2-2; 7 nucleotides align to TRBD1. Germline lookup yields CDR1 MGHRA and CDR2 YSYEKL. J was trimmed by 1 base and V by 2 bases; bases with no gene match: 1. CDR3 size: 15 residues. The CDR3 region has the DNA TGCGCCAGCAGCCAAAGGACAGGGAACACCGGGGAGCTGTTTTTT. It encodes CASSQRTGNTGELFF.

The chain uses TRBV3-1 (or the pseudogene TRBV3-2) and TRBJ1-4; a possible D gene is TRBD1 (5 bases). The V end was cut by 0 bases, the J end by 8 bases, with 16 bases between. This CDR3 is 16 amino acids long. CDR1 LGHDT and CDR2 YNNKEL come from the germline V gene (reference sequence). CDR3 protein: CASSQDPAGPTEKLFF. The CDR3 nucleotides read TGTGCCAGCAGCCAAGATCCGGCAGGGCCGACGGAAAAACTGTTTTTT.

The chain combines TRBV5-1 with TRBJ2-7; a possible D gene is TRBD2 (6 bases). V was pared by 4 bases and J by 0 bases, with 11 bases between. The CDR3 has 14 residues. Germline-derived CDR1 and CDR2 are SGHRS and YFSETQ. The CDR3 loop is CASSQGTASYEQYF. In nucleotides, the CDR3 is TGCGCCAGCAGCCAAGGGACTGCCTCCTACGAGCAGTACTTC. The full variable domain, with the rest looked up from reference TRBV5-1 and TRBJ2-7, is KAGVTQTPRYLIKTRGQQVTLSCSPISGHRSVSWYQQTPGQGLQFLFEYFSETQRNKGNFPGRFSGRQFSNSRSEMNVSTLELGDSALYLCASSQGTASYEQYFGPGTRLTVT.

V and J are TRBV19 and TRBJ1-2; 8 nucleotides agree with TRBD1. Germline CDR1 is LNHDA and CDR2 is SQIVND (reference sequence). CDR3 length: 14 residues. Unmatched junction bases numbered 11, after V lost 7 bases and J lost 7 bases. CDR3 residues: CASNPTGAEGGYTF. The CDR3 DNA reads as TGTGCCAGTAATCCGACAGGGGCTGAGGGTGGCTACACCTTC.

This sequence joins TRBV7-3 and TRBJ2-3, with D uncertain. The CDR3 has 15 amino acids. The germline V and J ends were trimmed by 1 base and 0 bases, with 8 bases remaining between them. Germline V gene data show CDR1 as SGHTA and CDR2 as FQGTGA. CDR3 in amino acids: CASSLISVSTDTQYF. CDR3 in DNA: TGTGCCAGCAGCTTAATCTCTGTGAGCACAGATACGCAGTATTTT. The whole variable domain, remainder taken from reference TRBV7-3 and TRBJ2-3, is GAGVSQTPSNKVTEKGKYVELRCDPISGHTALYWYRQSLGQGPEFLIYFQGTGAADDSGLPNDRFFAVRPEGSVSTLKIQRTERGDSAVYLCASSLISVSTDTQYFGPGTRLTVL.

This rearrangement joins TRBV19 to TRBJ1-1, with 8 bases identical to TRBD1. V dropped 7 bases and J dropped 1; count of bases not matched to a gene: 5. CDR1 is LNHDA, CDR2 SQIVND, per germline (reference sequence). The CDR3 extends over 14 amino acids. CDR3 sequence: CASNPRGRNTEAFF. CDR3 bases: TGTGCCAGTAACCCCAGGGGGCGGAACACTGAAGCTTTCTTT.

The chain carries TRBV6-5 and TRBJ1-6; 7 bases match TRBD1. The CDR3 length is 14 residues. The junction had 5 bases not matched to a gene; V was cut back by 4 bases and J by 8 bases. CDR1 is MNHEY, CDR2 SVGAGI, per germline. The CDR3 sequence: CASSFDREDSPLHF. The CDR3 nucleotides are TGTGCCAGCAGTTTTGACAGGGAAGATTCACCCCTCCACTTT.

The rearrangement joins TRBV25-1 to TRBJ2-1; TRBD2 aligns across 9 bases. V lost 1 base to trimming and J lost 9 bases; unmatched junction nucleotides: 10. The germline V gene encodes CDR1 MGHDK and CDR2 SYGVNS. The CDR3 totals 16 residues. As DNA, the CDR3 is TGTGCCAGCAGTGAATTCGTAGCGGGAGTTGGTAGTGAGCAGTTCTTC. Translation: CASSEFVAGVGSEQFF.

The chain couples TRBV9 to TRBJ2-7, with TRBD2 matching 14 bases. Germline V gene data show CDR1 as SGDLS and CDR2 as YYNGEE. The V and J ends lost 3 bases and 5 bases, in that order; junction bases with no gene match: 4. The CDR3 extends over 15 amino acids. The CDR3 here is CASSGGLAGVDEQYF. The DNA of the CDR3 is TGTGCCAGCAGCGGGGGACTAGCGGGAGTTGACGAGCAGTACTTC.

This clone was counted a few times. CDR3 in amino acids: CASSQSQGRIYEQYF. The CDR3 bases are TGTGCCAGCAGCCAATCCCAGGGCAGGATTTACGAGCAGTACTTC. The chain uses TRBV3-1 (or the pseudogene TRBV3-2) and TRBJ2-7, with D perhaps matching TRBD1 (5 bases). V dropped 2 bases and J dropped 4 bases, with 15 bases sitting between them. This CDR3 contains 15 residues. The germline CDR1 and CDR2 sequences are LGHDT and YNNKEL (reference sequence).

The J gene is TRBJ2-2, the V gene TRBV6-5; TRBD1 agrees at 8 bases. Trimming at V came to 5 bases and at J to 4 bases, leaving 3 bases not matched to a gene. Germline-derived CDR1 and CDR2 are MNHEY and SVGAGI. This CDR3 has 14 amino acids. The CDR3 region is CASSQTGVTGELFF. The CDR3 DNA follows: TGTGCCAGCAGTCAGACAGGGGTCACCGGGGAGCTGTTTTTT.

A remark on this clone: Other DNA sequences within the sample encode an identical CDR3. This chain uses TRBV5-1 with TRBJ2-3, with unresolved D. From germline, CDR1 is SGHRS and CDR2 YFSETQ. The CDR3 is 14 residues long. V was cut by 0 bases and J by 0 bases, with 5 bases left in between. The CDR3 DNA is TGCGCCAGCAGCTTGGGGCTTAGCACAGATACGCAGTATTTT. Translating gives CASSLGLSTDTQYF.